This passage covers 13 T cell receptor beta chains from one sample sequenced in a study of blood T cell repertoires in COVID-19 (dated by TCRdb to 2020 to 2021). Library prep was done by the immunoSEQ multiplex PCR assay. Imported from immuneACCESS, the table was reduced by TCRdb to in-frame sequences with V and J called. These copies leave out some clones; in studies compared against another copy, an unresolved V gene accounts for under half, and the cause of the remainder is not known. The sample table holds about 180,000 clones, of which roughly nine tenths were seen once. The ten largest account for under 2.5% of the sample. The sample taken for sequencing was PBMCs or T cells enriched from blood (not recorded which). The receptors here all came from a woman aged 40 to 50 with acute COVID-19.

Concerning this clone itself: This specimen includes other DNA sequences encoding the same CDR3. J is TRBJ2-5 and V is TRBV18; 7 nucleotides line up with TRBD2. The CDR3 runs 15 residues. The J segment lost 5 bases and the V segment lost 0 bases, leaving 6 bases of the junction unmatched. CDR1 KGHSH and CDR2 LQKENI come from the germline V gene. This CDR3 reads CASSPPGLVGETQYF. Here the CDR3 DNA reads TGTGCCAGCTCACCACCCGGACTAGTTGGGGAGACCCAGTACTTC.

The chain recombines TRBV4-2 with TRBJ1-4, with a possible D match to TRBD1 (5 bases). The CDR3 contains 17 residues. Germline V CDR1 and CDR2: LGHNA, YNFKEQ. Trimming removed 4 bases at V and 4 bases at J, with 19 bases between. The CDR3, as DNA: TGTGCCAGCAGCCGGGACGCGGGGGACCAACTTAATGAAAAACTGTTTTTT. It codes for CASSRDAGDQLNEKLFF.

The chain combines TRBV19 with TRBJ1-5; the D gene is possibly TRBD1 (6 bases). The CDR3 is 14 residues long. Germline CDR1 and CDR2: LNHDA and SQIVND (reference sequence). Trimming pared 2 bases from V and 6 bases from J, leaving 11 bases between. The CDR3 region is CASSIPTGSQPQHF. CDR3 DNA: TGTGCCAGTAGTATACCCACAGGGAGTCAGCCCCAGCATTTT.

The chain carries TRBV6-1 and TRBJ2-1; TRBD2 aligns across 9 bases. J lost 8 bases, V lost 1 base, and 9 bases had no gene match. Germline lookup yields CDR1 MNHNS and CDR2 SASEGT. The CDR3 spans 16 residues. The CDR3 DNA reads as TGTGCCAGCAGTGAAGTAGCGGGAGTTAAGTTAGATGAGCAGTTCTTC. It specifies CASSEVAGVKLDEQFF.

The DNA for the CDR3 is TGCGCCAGCAGAAGAGACAGGTACTCTGGAAACACCATATATTTT. Residues: CASRRDRYSGNTIYF. The J gene is TRBJ1-3, the V gene TRBV4-1; TRBD1 is a possible D gene (6 bases). Trimming took off 6 bases at V and 0 bases at J, with 12 bases between the two ends. The CDR3 has 15 residues. CDR1 is MGHRA and CDR2 is YSYEKL in the germline V gene.

The CDR3 DNA sequence: TGCGCCAGCAGCCAAGGAGGGGACAGCCGCCAAGAGACCCAGTACTTC. Residues: CASSQGGDSRQETQYF. V usage is TRBV4-1 and J usage is TRBJ2-5, with 7 bases matching TRBD1. V shed 1 base, J shed 1 base, and the junction held 6 bases outside the gene matches. The CDR3 runs to 16 residues. Germline V CDR1 and CDR2: MGHRA, YSYEKL.

The chain couples TRBV4-1 to TRBJ1-2, with 11 bases fitting TRBD1. The CDR3 contains 17 residues. The germline CDR1 and CDR2 sequences are MGHRA and YSYEKL. Unmatched junction bases numbered 8, after V lost 0 bases and J lost 5 bases. The CDR3 nucleotides are TGCGCCAGCAGCCAAGATCCAGGACAGGGGGCGGGTTATGGCTACACCTTC. Amino acids: CASSQDPGQGAGYGYTF.

V usage is TRBV27 and J usage is TRBJ2-2; D unresolved. The CDR3 covers 14 residues. With 1 base removed from V and 2 bases from J, the gap between germline ends came to 5 bases. The V gene's germline CDR1 is MNHEY and CDR2 SMNVEV (reference sequence). This chain's CDR3 is CASSLFYNTGELFF. The CDR3, as DNA: TGTGCCAGCAGTTTATTCTATAACACCGGGGAGCTGTTTTTT.

This chain joins TRBV4-1 and TRBJ1-4; a weak D match, TRBD1 (6 bases). The germline V gene encodes CDR1 MGHRA and CDR2 YSYEKL. The CDR3 totals 16 residues. V was pared by 0 bases and J by 5 bases, with 13 bases between. CDR3 residues: CASSQDVGGGNEKLFF. The DNA for the CDR3 is TGCGCCAGCAGCCAAGATGTAGGGGGGGGGAATGAAAAACTGTTTTTT.

In nucleotides, the CDR3 is TGTGCCAGCAGTGAGGGGGCAGATCCATTAGGCTACACCTTC. The encoded protein is CASSEGADPLGYTF. This chain connects TRBV2 to TRBJ1-2; perhaps TRBD1 as D (6 bases). Germline V CDR1 and CDR2: SNHLY, FYNNEI. The CDR3 consists of 14 residues. The V and J ends lost 3 bases and 8 bases respectively, with 16 bases between them.

The V and J genes are TRBV15 and TRBJ2-4, with TRBD2 as a possible D gene (5 bases). V shed 0 bases and J shed 7 bases, with 10 bases lying between them. Germline CDR1 is LNHNV and CDR2 is YYDKDF (reference sequence). The CDR3 covers 14 residues. The CDR3 reads CATSRDEGTNIQYF. The CDR3 nucleotides read TGTGCCACCAGCAGAGACGAGGGAACGAACATTCAGTACTTC.

This clone turned up a few times. V gene TRBV28 combines with J gene TRBJ2-7; 9 nucleotides line up with TRBD2. The CDR3 contains 18 residues. Germline CDR1 MDHEN, CDR2 SYDVKM. V lost 2 bases and J lost 2; bases outside the gene matches: 13. The CDR3 coding sequence is TGTGCCAGCAGTTTAGGGCCCCAGGGGCGGGGGGGAACCTACGAGCAGTACTTC. As protein: CASSLGPQGRGGTYEQYF.

V gene TRBV6-5 combines with J gene TRBJ1-2; the match to TRBD1 covers 9 bases. This CDR3 contains 15 residues. In germline, CDR1 is MNHEY, CDR2 SVGAGI. Losses at the gene ends were 1 base for V and 6 bases for J; bases not matched to a gene: 6. The CDR3 here is CASSYYRGRLDGYTF. As DNA, the CDR3 is TGTGCCAGCAGTTACTACAGGGGGCGCTTGGATGGCTACACCTTC.